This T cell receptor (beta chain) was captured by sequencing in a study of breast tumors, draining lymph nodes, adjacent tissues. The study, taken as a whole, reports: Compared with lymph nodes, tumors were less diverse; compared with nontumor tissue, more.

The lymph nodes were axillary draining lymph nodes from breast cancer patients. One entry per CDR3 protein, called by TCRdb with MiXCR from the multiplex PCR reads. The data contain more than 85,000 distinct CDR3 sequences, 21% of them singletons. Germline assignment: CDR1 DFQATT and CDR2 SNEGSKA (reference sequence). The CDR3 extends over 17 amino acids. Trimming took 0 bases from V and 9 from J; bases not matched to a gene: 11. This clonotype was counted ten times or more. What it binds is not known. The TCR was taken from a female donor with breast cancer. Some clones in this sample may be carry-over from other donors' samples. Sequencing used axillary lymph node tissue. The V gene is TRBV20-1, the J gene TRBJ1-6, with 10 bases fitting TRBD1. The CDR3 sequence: CSARDPGDRGNFSPLHF. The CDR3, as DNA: TGCAGTGCTAGAGATCCTGGGGACAGGGGTAATTTTTCACCCCTCCACTTT.